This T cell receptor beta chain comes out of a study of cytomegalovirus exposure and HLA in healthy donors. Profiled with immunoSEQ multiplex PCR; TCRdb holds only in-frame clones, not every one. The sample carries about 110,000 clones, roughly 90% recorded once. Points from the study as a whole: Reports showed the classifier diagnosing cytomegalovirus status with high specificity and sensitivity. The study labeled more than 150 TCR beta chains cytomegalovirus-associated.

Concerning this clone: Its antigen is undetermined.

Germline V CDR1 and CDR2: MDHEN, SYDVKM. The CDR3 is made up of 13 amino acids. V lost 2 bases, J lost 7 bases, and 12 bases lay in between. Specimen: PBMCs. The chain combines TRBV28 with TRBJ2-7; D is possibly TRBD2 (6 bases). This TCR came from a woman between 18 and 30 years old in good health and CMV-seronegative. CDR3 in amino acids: CASSLVGGYEQYF. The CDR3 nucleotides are TGTGCCAGCAGTTTAGTGGGGGGTTATGAGCAGTACTTC.